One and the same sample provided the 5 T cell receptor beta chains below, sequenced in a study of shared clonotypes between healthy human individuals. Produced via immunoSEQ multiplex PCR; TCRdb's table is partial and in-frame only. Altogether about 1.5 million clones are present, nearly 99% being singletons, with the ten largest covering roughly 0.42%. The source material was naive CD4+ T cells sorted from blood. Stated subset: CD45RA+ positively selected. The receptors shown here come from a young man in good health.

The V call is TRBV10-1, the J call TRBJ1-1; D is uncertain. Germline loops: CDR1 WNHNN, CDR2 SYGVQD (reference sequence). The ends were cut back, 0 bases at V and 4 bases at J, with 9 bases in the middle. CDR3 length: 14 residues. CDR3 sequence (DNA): TGCGCCAGCAGTGAGTCTCGGGGTCCCACTGAAGCTTTCTTT. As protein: CASSESRGPTEAFF.

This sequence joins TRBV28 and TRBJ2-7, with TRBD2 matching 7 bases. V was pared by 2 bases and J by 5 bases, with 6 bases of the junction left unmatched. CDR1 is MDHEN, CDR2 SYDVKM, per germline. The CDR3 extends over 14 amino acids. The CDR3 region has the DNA TGTGCCAGCAGTTTAGCGGGAGAGAATCACGAGCAGTACTTC. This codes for CASSLAGENHEQYF.

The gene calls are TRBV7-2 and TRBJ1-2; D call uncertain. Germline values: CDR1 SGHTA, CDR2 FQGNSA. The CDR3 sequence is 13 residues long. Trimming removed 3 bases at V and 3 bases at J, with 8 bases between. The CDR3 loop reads CASSFWGDYGYTF. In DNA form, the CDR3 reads TGTGCCAGCAGCTTCTGGGGAGACTATGGCTACACCTTC.

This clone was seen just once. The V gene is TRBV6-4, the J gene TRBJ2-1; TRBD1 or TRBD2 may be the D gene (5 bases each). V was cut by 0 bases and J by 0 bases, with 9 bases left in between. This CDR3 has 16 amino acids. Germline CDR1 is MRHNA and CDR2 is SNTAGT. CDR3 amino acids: CASSDSWGSSYNEQFF. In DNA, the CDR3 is TGTGCCAGCAGTGACTCGTGGGGGAGCTCCTACAATGAGCAGTTCTTC.

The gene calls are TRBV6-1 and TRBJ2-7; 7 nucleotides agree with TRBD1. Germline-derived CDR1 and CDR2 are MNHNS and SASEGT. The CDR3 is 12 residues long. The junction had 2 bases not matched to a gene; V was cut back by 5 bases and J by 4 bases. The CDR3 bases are TGTGCCAGCAGTCCGACAGGGTACGAGCAGTACTTC. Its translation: CASSPTGYEQYF.